A selection of T cell receptor beta chains follows, all from one sample in a study of shared clonotypes between healthy human individuals. Libraries were prepared by immunoSEQ multiplex PCR; TCRdb keeps only in-frame clonotypes and omits some of them. The table has hundreds of thousands of clones, nearly 95% seen once. Sequenced material: naive CD8+ T cells sorted from blood. These receptors all stem from a young man in good health. Each CDR3 is given with its conserved first and last residue. Fields, in order: V gene, clone size, D gene, J gene, CDR3 protein, CDR3 DNA. The D gene is left open where the match is weak. Only part of the rows carry a size: once, few, many, or a class if the clone is expanded.

>TRBV7-9|once|TRBD2|TRBJ2-7
CASSPRLAETYEQYF
TGTGCCAGCAGCCCCAGACTAGCGGAGACCTACGAGCAGTACTTC
>TRBV7-9|NA|TRBD2|TRBJ2-2
CASSPTSGSAGELFF
TGTGCCAGCAGCCCGACTAGCGGGAGCGCCGGGGAGCTGTTTTTT
>TRBV19|NA|NA|TRBJ1-1
CASSIPPAGLNTEAFF
TGTGCCAGTAGTATCCCCCCGGCAGGACTAAACACTGAAGCTTTCTTT
>TRBV28|NA|TRBD1|TRBJ2-7
CASSLGQGGSYEQYF
TGTGCCAGCAGTCTCGGACAGGGGGGTAGCTACGAGCAGTACTTC
>TRBV25-1|NA|TRBD1|TRBJ1-1
CASSESGTGGTEAFF
TGTGCCAGCAGTGAATCCGGGACAGGAGGCACTGAAGCTTTCTTT
>TRBV4-3|NA|TRBD2|TRBJ2-1
CASSSRTSGWDEQFF
TGCGCCAGCAGCTCTCGGACTAGCGGGTGGGATGAGCAGTTCTTC
>TRBV23-1|NA|TRBD1|TRBJ2-1
CASSHSTRDREGSYNEQFF
TGCGCCAGCAGTCACTCCACGCGGGACAGGGAAGGGTCCTACAATGAGCAGTTCTTC
>TRBV7-9|NA|NA|TRBJ2-7
CASSSPEEPSYEQYF
TGTGCCAGCAGCTCTCCGGAGGAGCCCTCCTACGAGCAGTACTTC
>TRBV5-6|few|TRBD1|TRBJ2-2
CASSLGTGTGELFF
TGTGCCAGCAGCTTGGGGACAGGGACCGGGGAGCTGTTTTTT
>TRBV27|NA|NA|TRBJ2-1
CASSRPGPGYEQFF
TGTGCCAGCAGCCGCCCCGGACCGGGGTACGAGCAGTTCTTC
>TRBV27|NA|NA|TRBJ1-1
CASSSVMNTEAFF
TGTGCCAGCAGTTCAGTAATGAACACTGAAGCTTTCTTT
>TRBV18|NA|NA|TRBJ2-2
CASPPIGSGNTGELFF
TGTGCCAGCCCCCCGATCGGTAGCGGGAACACCGGGGAGCTGTTTTTT
>TRBV9|NA|TRBD1|TRBJ2-3
CASSEGQGSADTQYF
TGTGCCAGCAGCGAGGGACAGGGAAGCGCAGATACGCAGTATTTT
>TRBV5-1|NA|TRBD1|TRBJ1-2
CASSGGQGFSNYGYTF
TGCGCCAGCTCCGGGGGACAGGGTTTCTCTAACTATGGCTACACCTTC
>TRBV9|NA|TRBD1|TRBJ2-2
CASSVEWDRVGELFF
TGTGCCAGCAGCGTAGAGTGGGACAGGGTCGGGGAGCTGTTTTTT
>TRBV7-2|NA|NA|TRBJ2-1
CASSLVWGTYNEQFF
TGTGCCAGCAGCTTAGTCTGGGGGACCTACAATGAGCAGTTCTTC
>TRBV28|NA|NA|TRBJ1-5
CASSSLIRTHHLGLGQPQHF
TGTGCCAGCAGTTCCCTGATACGGACACACCACCTAGGGCTAGGTCAGCCCCAGCATTTT
>TRBV29-1|NA|NA|TRBJ2-1
CSVEPGTYNEQFF
TGCAGCGTTGAACCCGGAACCTACAATGAGCAGTTCTTC
>TRBV30|NA|NA|TRBJ2-7
CAWSVTRVSDEQYF
TGTGCCTGGAGTGTGACGAGAGTGTCGGACGAGCAGTACTTC
>TRBV13|NA|TRBD2|TRBJ2-7
CASSPGRGLAVYEQYF
TGTGCCAGCAGTCCAGGGCGGGGGTTGGCGGTCTACGAGCAGTACTTC
>TRBV9|NA|TRBD1|TRBJ2-7
CASSVRQGAYEQYF
TGTGCCAGCAGCGTAAGGCAGGGGGCTTACGAGCAGTACTTC
>TRBV28|NA|NA|TRBJ2-5
CASSPGTIKETQYF
TGTGCCAGCAGTCCCGGGACAATAAAAGAGACCCAGTACTTC
>TRBV27|NA|TRBD2|TRBJ2-7
CASSFWTSGLNSYEQYF
TGTGCCAGCAGTTTTTGGACTAGCGGCCTCAATTCCTACGAGCAGTACTTC
>TRBV19|few|NA|TRBJ2-2
CASCPDDGGELFF
TGTGCCAGTTGCCCGGACGACGGCGGGGAGCTGTTTTTT
>TRBV2|NA|NA|TRBJ2-2
CASSSREQVGELFF
TGTGCCAGCTCTTCCCGGGAGCAAGTCGGGGAGCTGTTTTTT
>TRBV11-2|NA|NA|TRBJ2-5
CASSPGAGRQETQYF
TGTGCCAGCAGCCCGGGGGCGGGACGGCAAGAGACCCAGTACTTC
>TRBV6-6|NA|TRBD1|TRBJ1-2
CASRGYETGDNYGYTF
TGTGCCAGCAGGGGTTATGAGACAGGGGACAACTATGGCTACACCTTC
>TRBV9|NA|TRBD1|TRBJ2-5
CASSARQGAETQYF
TGTGCCAGCAGCGCGAGACAGGGGGCTGAGACCCAGTACTTC
>TRBV27|once|TRBD2|TRBJ2-1
CASSWGLGDNEQFF
TGTGCCAGCAGTTGGGGACTAGGGGACAATGAGCAGTTCTTC
>TRBV7-9|NA|NA|TRBJ1-1
CASSRGAGTEAFF
TGTGCCAGCAGCCGGGGCGCCGGGACTGAAGCTTTCTTT
>TRBV7-9|NA|NA|TRBJ2-1
CASSLDPYNEQFF
TGTGCCAGCAGCTTAGACCCTTACAATGAGCAGTTCTTC
>TRBV2|NA|NA|TRBJ1-4
CATANGGYNEKLFF
TGTGCCACAGCAAACGGGGGGTATAATGAAAAACTGTTTTTT
>TRBV19|NA|NA|TRBJ2-1
CASSIGGSPSYNEQFF
TGTGCCAGTAGTATAGGTGGTAGCCCCTCCTACAATGAGCAGTTCTTC
>TRBV7-2|NA|NA|TRBJ1-2
CASSLVFGPPQDIIGYTF
TGTGCCAGCAGCTTAGTTTTCGGTCCGCCCCAGGATATCATTGGCTACACCTTC
>TRBV4-1|NA|NA|TRBJ2-7
CASSQDGIAYEQYF
TGCGCCAGCAGCCAAGATGGAATAGCCTACGAGCAGTACTTC
>TRBV11-2|NA|NA|TRBJ1-3
CASSLDIQRTLGNTIYF
TGTGCCAGCAGCTTAGATATTCAGAGGACACTTGGAAACACCATATATTTT
>TRBV11-2|NA|NA|TRBJ2-7
CASSSGRAYEQYF
TGTGCCAGCAGCTCCGGTAGGGCCTACGAGCAGTACTTC
>TRBV27|NA|NA|TRBJ2-7
CASSYSGAGSYEQYF
TGTGCCAGCAGTTACAGCGGAGCTGGCTCCTACGAGCAGTACTTC
>TRBV15|NA|NA|TRBJ2-1
CATSSQWGSYNEQFF
TGTGCCACCAGCTCACAGTGGGGCAGTTACAATGAGCAGTTCTTC
>TRBV4-3|NA|TRBD1|TRBJ2-7
CASSQDRDSIYEQYF
TGCGCCAGCAGCCAAGACCGGGACAGTATCTACGAGCAGTACTTC
>TRBV10-1|NA|TRBD2|TRBJ2-5
CASSESKSLTSGQETQYF
TGCGCCAGCAGTGAGTCGAAATCCTTGACTAGCGGCCAGGAGACCCAGTACTTC
>TRBV28|NA|NA|TRBJ2-4
CASSGTEGDIQYF
TGTGCCAGCAGTGGGACGGAGGGAGACATTCAGTACTTC
>TRBV4-3|NA|TRBD1|TRBJ1-5
CASSLGTGGYQPQHF
TGCGCCAGCAGCCTTGGGACAGGGGGCTATCAGCCCCAGCATTTT
>TRBV13|once|NA|TRBJ2-6
CASSSASGANVLTF
TGTGCCAGCAGCTCCGCCTCTGGGGCCAACGTCCTGACTTTC
>TRBV19|NA|TRBD1|TRBJ2-7
CASSHRTGAEQYF
TGTGCCAGTAGTCACCGGACAGGGGCCGAGCAGTACTTC
>TRBV4-1|NA|NA|TRBJ2-7
CASSHRGTVVYEQYF
TGCGCCAGCAGCCACCGCGGGACAGTAGTCTACGAGCAGTACTTC